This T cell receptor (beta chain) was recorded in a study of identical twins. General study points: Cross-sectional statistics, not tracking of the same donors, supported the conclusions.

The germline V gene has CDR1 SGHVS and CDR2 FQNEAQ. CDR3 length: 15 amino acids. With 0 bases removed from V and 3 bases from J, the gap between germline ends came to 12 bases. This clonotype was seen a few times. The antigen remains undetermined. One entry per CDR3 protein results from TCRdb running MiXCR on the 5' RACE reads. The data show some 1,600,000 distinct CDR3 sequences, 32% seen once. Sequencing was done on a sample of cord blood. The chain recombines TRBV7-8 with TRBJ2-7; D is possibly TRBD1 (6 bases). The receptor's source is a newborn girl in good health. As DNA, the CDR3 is TGTGCCAGCAGCTTAGCAGAACAGGGACGCTACGAGCAGTACTTC. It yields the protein CASSLAEQGRYEQYF.